Presented here are 4 T cell receptor beta chains from one specimen sequenced in a study of radiotherapy plus CTLA-4 blockade in lung cancer. Profiling relied on immunoSEQ multiplex PCR, and the TCRdb table lists in-frame clones only, not all of them. The data contain roughly 77,000 clones, around 74% of them singletons. Sequences were derived from peripheral blood, sampled from a patient treated with radiotherapy plus ipilimumab. The source is a human donor with non-small cell lung cancer whose response to radiotherapy plus ipilimumab could not be evaluated.

Turning to this clone: Additional DNA sequences in this sample encode the identical CDR3. The V call is TRBV18, the J call TRBJ1-4; 7 bases agree with TRBD1. CDR3 length equals 14 residues. Germline V gives CDR1 KGHSH, CDR2 LQKENI. After removal of 3 bases from V and 5 bases from J, the junction contained 3 bases not matched to a gene. The CDR3 loop reads CASSPGQENEKLFF. In nucleotides, the CDR3 is TGTGCCAGCTCACCTGGACAGGAAAATGAAAAACTGTTTTTT. The variable domain in full, with the rest retrieved from reference TRBV18 and TRBJ1-4, is NAGVMQNPRHLVRRRGQEARLRCSPMKGHSHVYWYRQLPEEGLKFMVYLQKENIIDESGMPKERFSAEFPKEGPSILRIQQVVRGDSAAYFCASSPGQENEKLFFGSGTQLSVL.

V gene TRBV7-9 combines with J gene TRBJ1-2; tentatively, D is TRBD1 (5 bases). Trimming removed 5 bases from V and 1 base from J, with 11 bases in between. Germline V gene data show CDR1 as SEHNR and CDR2 as FQNEAQ (reference sequence). The length of the CDR3 is 14 residues. The CDR3 sequence is CASSPGGGNYGYTF. The CDR3 DNA follows: TGTGCCAGCAGCCCGGGGGGGGGTAACTATGGCTACACCTTC. The complete variable domain, with remaining parts taken from reference TRBV7-9 and TRBJ1-2, reads DTGVSQNPRHKITKRGQNVTFRCDPISEHNRLYWYRQTLGQGPEFLTYFQNEAQLEKSRLLSDRFSAERPKGSFSTLEIQRTEQGDSAMYLCASSPGGGNYGYTFGSGTRLTVV.

The rearrangement joins TRBV6-1 to TRBJ1-4; possible D gene TRBD1, 5 bases. The germline V and J ends were trimmed by 5 bases and 0 bases, with 10 bases remaining between them. Germline loops: CDR1 MNHNS, CDR2 SASEGT. The CDR3 consists of 15 residues. DNA for the CDR3: TGTGCCAGCAGTCAGGACACTGCAACTAATGAAAAACTGTTTTTT. Encoded protein: CASSQDTATNEKLFF.

CDR3 amino acids: CASSLFWGGEANEQFF. CDR3 coding DNA: TGTGCCAGCAGCTTATTTTGGGGGGGGGAGGCTAATGAGCAGTTCTTC. The chain is built from TRBV7-3 and TRBJ2-1; TRBD2 matches at 7 bases. V was pared by 2 bases and J by 7 bases, with 11 bases of the junction left unmatched. CDR3 length equals 16 residues. Per germline, CDR1 SGHTA and CDR2 FQGTGA.